These 8 T cell receptor beta chains share one sample of origin, sequenced in a study of blood T cells in healthy people across ages. A second PCR, run for about 7 to 12 cycles, used a sample-barcoded 5' primer plus a J-beta primer mix. MiXCR, applied by TCRdb to the 5' RACE reads, yields one record per CDR3 protein. Seen here are approximately 1,700,000 distinct CDR3 sequences, roughly two fifths observed once, and the top ten hold 23%. The source material was blood. The receptors were sampled from a human donor in good health.

This clonotype was seen many times. Mismatch with germline at one junction end may stem from a read error. V is TRBV5-1 and J is TRBJ1-2; D uncertain. The germline V gene has CDR1 SGHRS and CDR2 YFSETQ. CDR3 size: 12 residues. CDR3 in DNA: TGTGCCAGCAGCCCCGATAACTATGGCTACACCTTC. It translates to CASSPDNYGYTF.

This clonotype turned up a few times. V is TRBV20-1 and J is TRBJ2-7; 9 bases agree with TRBD1. The CDR3 spans 15 residues. Germline CDR1 is DFQATT and CDR2 is SNEGSKA (reference sequence). V was clipped by 3 bases and J by 1 base; unmatched bases: 7. The CDR3: CSARKHGTGSYEQYF. The DNA for the CDR3 is TGCAGTGCTAGGAAGCATGGGACAGGGTCCTACGAGCAGTACTTC.

This chain joins TRBV6-5 and TRBJ2-3; 9 bases match TRBD2. The CDR3 sequence is 16 residues long. Germline-derived CDR1 and CDR2 are MNHEY and SVGAGI. V was pared by 2 bases and J by 1 base, with 4 bases of the junction left unmatched. The CDR3 coding sequence is TGTGCCAGCAGTTACGGCCGCGGGGGGGGCACAGATACGCAGTATTTT. Amino acid sequence: CASSYGRGGGTDTQYF.

This chain links TRBV7-2 with TRBJ2-5; 9 nucleotides align to TRBD2. The last part of the DNA fits TRBJ2-1 better; the J call may be wrong. The CDR3 contains 15 residues. From germline, CDR1 is SGHTA and CDR2 FQGNSA. For the CDR3, the DNA is TGTGCCAGCAGCTTATATGGCGGGGGGGCATCGGAGCAGTTCTTC. Amino acids: CASSLYGGGASEQFF.

The chain uses TRBV7-2 and TRBJ2-4; 7 bases map to TRBD1. The CDR3 loop spans 14 amino acids. Trimming took 4 bases from V and 9 from J; bases not matched to a gene: 9. Germline V gene sequence: CDR1 SGHTA, CDR2 FQGNSA. In DNA, the CDR3 is TGTGCCAGCAGCTCCTCCGGGACAGCTTCCATTCAGTACTTC. Encoded protein: CASSSSGTASIQYF. Complete variable domain (other parts from reference TRBV7-2 and TRBJ2-4): GAGVSQSPSNKVTEKGKDVELRCDPISGHTALYWYRQSLGQGLEFLIYFQGNSAPDKSGLPSDRFSAERTGGSVSTLTIQRTQQEDSAVYLCASSSSGTASIQYFGAGTRLSVL.

This chain connects TRBV7-9 to TRBJ2-4; D call uncertain. Trimming removed 5 bases from V and 0 bases from J, with 17 bases in between. This CDR3 region has 17 residues. Germline CDR1 reads SEHNR; CDR2 reads FQNEAQ (reference sequence). CDR3 bases: TGTGCCAGCAGCCCCCCCCAGGAGATCCTAGCCAAAAACATTCAGTACTTC. Amino acid sequence: CASSPPQEILAKNIQYF.

This clonotype was detected once. The J gene is TRBJ2-3, the V gene TRBV9; no firm D call. Germline CDR1 is SGDLS and CDR2 is YYNGEE. Trimming pared 0 bases from V and 0 bases from J, leaving 11 bases between. The CDR3 is 16 amino acids. The CDR3 DNA is TGTGCCAGCAGCGTAGGGGTAGTTCTAAGCACAGATACGCAGTATTTT. This translates into CASSVGVVLSTDTQYF.

The V gene is TRBV12-3 or TRBV12-4, the J gene TRBJ1-6, with D perhaps TRBD1 (5 bases). V gave up 7 bases and J gave up 9 bases, with 19 bases separating them. The CDR3 is 15 amino acids. CDR3 DNA sequence: TGTGCCAGCACTTTCCAGGGTTCTATCGGTTCACCCCTCCACTTT. Amino acid sequence: CASTFQGSIGSPLHF.